This TCR beta chain is from a study of blood T cell repertoires in COVID-19. Study summary: Spain, Italy and the United States supplied samples that represented acute and convalescent COVID-19. Nucleic acid was either cDNA or gDNA, and it came from T cells, B-cell-depleted T cells, or PBMCs.

Study processing details: Estimation of nucleated cell counts was performed using reference gene primer amplification. The protocol was immunoSEQ multiplex PCR, while the TCRdb copy is restricted to in-frame clones and leaves out a portion. That table supplies the V and J calls and clone size; D and trimming were determined from the DNA. The table lists approximately 140,000 clones, more than 75% of them singletons. This CDR3 spans 12 amino acids. Trimming cost V 11 bases and J 8 bases; bases outside gene matches: 6. Germline CDR1 reads MDHEN; CDR2 reads SYDVKM. This chain joins TRBV28 and TRBJ1-2, with 12 bases identical to TRBD1. The clonotype originates from a man aged 60 to 75 with active or convalescent COVID-19. The source material was peripheral blood. The chain's CDR3 is CAWGQGAKGYTF. CDR3 nucleotide sequence: TGTGCCTGGGGACAGGGGGCCAAGGGCTACACCTTC.